The 9 T cell receptor beta chains below were found in one sample sequenced in a study of cytomegalovirus exposure and HLA in healthy donors. The PCR employed 60 Vbeta primers together with 13 Jbeta primers. Assay: immunoSEQ multiplex PCR; the TCRdb copy retains only in-frame clones and omits some. The sample lists fewer than 200,000 clones; 82% were seen once. Sequencing was done on a sample of PBMCs. Receptors were obtained from a male donor in good health and CMV-seronegative.

V is TRBV29-1 and J is TRBJ2-2, with D possibly TRBD2 on 6 matching bases. Germline CDR1 and CDR2: SQVTM and ANQGSEA. The V gene lost 4 bases and the J gene lost 0 bases, with 12 bases spanning the gap. This CDR3 region has 15 residues. For the CDR3, the DNA is TGCAGCGTTGTAGGCGGGGACTCGAACACCGGGGAGCTGTTTTTT. It specifies CSVVGGDSNTGELFF.

CDR3 sequence (DNA): TGTGCCAGCAGCTTGATGACACGTAATTCACCCCTCCACTTT. Translated: CASSLMTRNSPLHF. The chain recombines TRBV7-9 with TRBJ1-6; D call uncertain. This CDR3 has 14 amino acids. V gave up 3 bases and J gave up 6 bases, with 9 bases separating them. Germline assignment: CDR1 SEHNR and CDR2 FQNEAQ (reference sequence).

The DNA for the CDR3 is TGTGCCAGCAGCTTGGTTGGAGCGTTAACCTACGAGCAGTACTTC. Amino acids: CASSLVGALTYEQYF. The chain carries TRBV5-4 and TRBJ2-7; D is undetermined. V was trimmed by 0 bases and J by 2 bases, leaving 12 bases between them. Looked up from germline, CDR1 is SGHNT and CDR2 is YYREEE (reference sequence). CDR3 length: 15 residues.

The chain is built from TRBV10-1 and TRBJ2-7, with 7 bases aligning to TRBD1. The CDR3 length is 13 residues. Germline V CDR1 and CDR2: WNHNN, SYGVQD (reference sequence). With V trimmed by 6 bases and J by 2 bases, 4 bases remained unmatched. CDR3 amino acids: CASSTGEPYEQYF. The DNA for the CDR3 is TGCGCCAGCAGCACAGGGGAACCCTACGAGCAGTACTTC.

This clone was seen more than once but under ten times. The V gene is TRBV19, the J gene TRBJ1-5, with TRBD1 matching over 10 bases. CDR1 and CDR2 (germline): LNHDA, SQIVND (reference sequence). The CDR3 consists of 16 residues. The V segment lost 3 bases and the J segment 4 bases; nucleotides outside the gene matches: 6. In DNA, the CDR3 is TGTGCCAGTAGTATCGGGACAGGGGTCCGAAATCAGCCCCAGCATTTT. Translated: CASSIGTGVRNQPQHF. The full variable domain, completed using reference TRBV19 and TRBJ1-5, is DGGITQSPKYLFRKEGQNVTLSCEQNLNHDAMYWYRQDPGQGLRLIYYSQIVNDFQKGDIAEGYSVSREKKESFPLTVTSAQKNPTAFYLCASSIGTGVRNQPQHFGDGTRLSIL.

The rearrangement joins TRBV7-8 to TRBJ2-3; 7 positions match TRBD2. V lost 8 bases, J lost 2 bases, and 13 bases stayed unmatched. The CDR3 is 16 residues long. Germline V gene sequence: CDR1 SGHVS, CDR2 FQNEAQ. The chain's CDR3 is CASLPLAGDLTDTQYF. The CDR3 DNA is TGTGCCAGCCTTCCCCTGGCGGGGGACCTCACAGATACGCAGTATTTT.

The CDR3 loop reads CASSLELAGTYEQYF. The CDR3 region has the DNA TGTGCCAGCAGCTTAGAACTAGCGGGGACCTACGAGCAGTACTTC. The chain uses TRBV7-8 and TRBJ2-7, with TRBD2 matching 10 bases. CDR1 is SGHVS, CDR2 FQNEAQ, per germline. This CDR3 has 15 amino acids. The V and J ends lost 1 base and 2 bases, in that order; junction bases with no gene match: 2. Using reference TRBV7-8 and TRBJ2-7 for the parts outside the CDR3, the full variable domain is GAGVSQSPRYKVAKRGQDVALRCDPISGHVSLFWYQQALGQGPEFLTYFQNEAQLDKSGLPSDRFFAERPEGSVSTLKIQRTQQEDSAVYLCASSLELAGTYEQYFGPGTRLTVT.

This sequence joins TRBV5-1 and TRBJ1-2; 10 nucleotides line up with TRBD1. The CDR3 has 18 residues. V shed 1 base and J 3 bases; nucleotides not matched to a gene: 12. Germline-derived CDR1 and CDR2 are SGHRS and YFSETQ. This CDR3 reads CASSLRFDRGHVDYGYTF. The CDR3, as DNA: TGCGCCAGCAGCTTGAGGTTCGACAGGGGGCATGTGGACTATGGCTACACCTTC. Combining the CDR3 with reference TRBV5-1 and TRBJ1-2 gives the whole variable domain KAGVTQTPRYLIKTRGQQVTLSCSPISGHRSVSWYQQTPGQGLQFLFEYFSETQRNKGNFPGRFSGRQFSNSRSEMNVSTLELGDSALYLCASSLRFDRGHVDYGYTFGSGTRLTVV.

This clone has more than one count but fewer than ten. The J gene is TRBJ2-1, the V gene TRBV19; the D gene is possibly TRBD2 (5 bases). The CDR3 contains 14 residues. Trimming removed 5 bases at V and 4 bases at J, with 12 bases between. The germline CDR1 and CDR2 sequences are LNHDA and SQIVND (reference sequence). The CDR3 loop reads CASSSGIEYNEQFF. DNA of the CDR3: TGTGCCAGTAGTTCCGGGATAGAGTACAATGAGCAGTTCTTC.